Below are 30 T cell receptor beta chains sequenced from a single sample in a study of identifying expanded T cells in peripheral blood. Profiled with immunoSEQ multiplex PCR; TCRdb holds only in-frame clones, not every one. The data contain roughly 130,000 clones, 65% to 90% of them singletons. What was sequenced was blood. All receptors derive from a person aged 18 to 75 in good health.

The V call is TRBV7-9, the J call TRBJ2-7; perhaps TRBD1 as D (6 bases). The ends were cut back, 1 base at V and 6 bases at J, with 19 bases in the middle. The CDR3 runs 16 residues. CDR1 and CDR2 from the germline V gene are SEHNR and FQNEAQ (reference sequence). The CDR3 loop reads CASSLGPTGQSGEQYF. The CDR3 DNA follows: TGTGCCAGCAGCTTAGGACCGACAGGACAGAGCGGCGAGCAGTACTTC.

This sequence joins TRBV7-9 and TRBJ1-5; no reliable D call. The CDR3 totals 13 residues. Trimming stripped 7 bases from V and 4 bases from J, with 11 bases between. The germline V gene encodes CDR1 SEHNR and CDR2 FQNEAQ (reference sequence). The CDR3 nucleotides are TGTGCCAGCACCACGGTAGGGAATCAGCCCCAGCATTTT. Its translation is CASTTVGNQPQHF.

The V and J genes are TRBV27 and TRBJ2-7; D is perhaps TRBD1 (6 bases). The CDR3 runs 15 residues. Trimming removed 3 bases at V and 3 bases at J, with 15 bases between. Germline CDR1 and CDR2: MNHEY and SMNVEV (reference sequence). The CDR3 region is CASSFSGQPYYEQYF. The DNA for the CDR3 is TGTGCCAGCAGTTTCTCAGGACAGCCTTACTACGAGCAGTACTTC.

This clone came up once. The V and J genes are TRBV10-1 and TRBJ2-1, with 11 bases aligning to TRBD1. CDR3 length: 13 amino acids. Germline CDR1 WNHNN, CDR2 SYGVQD (reference sequence). Trimming cost V 5 bases and J 9 bases; bases outside gene matches: 3. The CDR3 reads CASSTGQGGEQFF. The CDR3 DNA follows: TGCGCCAGCAGTACGGGACAGGGGGGTGAGCAGTTCTTC.

V usage is TRBV30 and J usage is TRBJ1-3, with a tentative D call TRBD1 (6 bases). Trimming pared 3 bases from V and 2 bases from J, leaving 11 bases between. Per the germline V gene, CDR1 is GTSNPN and CDR2 is SVGIG (reference sequence). CDR3 length equals 14 residues. CDR3 bases: TGTGCCTGGAGACAGCAGGGGACTGGAAACACCATATATTTT. It specifies CAWRQQGTGNTIYF.

The chain has TRBV6-5 and TRBJ2-3; 10 bases match TRBD2. Germline V gene data show CDR1 as MNHEY and CDR2 as SVGAGI. The V gene end was trimmed by 2 bases and the J gene end by 8 bases; junction bases not matched to a gene: 7. The CDR3 covers 15 residues. CDR3 region: CASSYQAGGLATQYF. CDR3 bases: TGTGCCAGCAGTTACCAAGCGGGAGGGTTGGCTACGCAGTATTTT.

The rearrangement joins TRBV7-2 to TRBJ2-1, with D perhaps matching TRBD2 (6 bases). V dropped 4 bases and J dropped 5 bases, with 15 bases sitting between them. This CDR3 spans 15 amino acids. Germline loops: CDR1 SGHTA, CDR2 FQGNSA. The CDR3 DNA is TGTGCCAGCAGCTCCGGCCTGGGGGGAAACAATGAGCAGTTCTTC. Translating gives CASSSGLGGNNEQFF.

This clone has more than one count but fewer than ten. This sequence joins TRBV30 and TRBJ1-3, with D hard to call. The CDR3 has 12 residues. The germline V gene encodes CDR1 GTSNPN and CDR2 SVGIG (reference sequence). Trimming removed 4 bases at V and 4 bases at J, with 8 bases between. CDR3 in DNA: TGTGCCTGGACCTTAACGGGAAACACCATATATTTT. Encoded protein: CAWTLTGNTIYF.

The chain links TRBV2 to TRBJ1-5, with unresolved D. V lost 4 bases, J lost 2 bases, and 12 bases lay in between. From germline, CDR1 is SNHLY and CDR2 FYNNEI. CDR3 size: 15 residues. Here the CDR3 DNA reads TGTGCCAGCAGTGGAGGGTGGCAGGGCAATCAGCCCCAGCATTTT. Amino acid sequence: CASSGGWQGNQPQHF.

This clone appeared a single time. The V call is TRBV11-1, the J call TRBJ2-1; 11 bases line up with TRBD2. This CDR3 region has 16 residues. CDR1 is SGHAT, CDR2 FQDESV, per germline (reference sequence). V trimming: 3 bases; J trimming: 6 bases; junction bases outside the gene matches: 7. The CDR3 region is CASSLYSGGAGNEQFF. CDR3 nucleotides: TGTGCCAGCAGCTTGTATAGCGGGGGGGCTGGCAATGAGCAGTTCTTC.

The chain employs TRBV6-9 and TRBJ1-2; 8 bases align to TRBD1. The ends lost 6 bases at V and 4 bases at J; junction bases unmatched: 4. The CDR3 is made up of 13 amino acids. In germline, CDR1 is MNHGY, CDR2 SVAAGI. CDR3 nucleotides: TGTGCCAGCAGGCAAGACAGGGGCTATGGCTACACCTTC. Protein sequence: CASRQDRGYGYTF.

The chain carries TRBV6-6 and TRBJ1-2; the D is unclear. V lost 5 bases and J 5 bases, leaving 15 bases between the germline ends. CDR3 size: 14 residues. Per germline, CDR1 MNHNY and CDR2 SVGAGI (reference sequence). The CDR3: CASSRPLSLYGYTF. CDR3 nucleotide sequence: TGTGCCAGCAGTCGACCCCTTTCCCTTTATGGCTACACCTTC.

This clone was found once. The rearrangement links TRBV5-1 to TRBJ2-1, with TRBD1 identical over 12 bases. With 1 base clipped from V and 4 bases from J, the junction kept 9 bases outside the gene matches. CDR3 length: 18 amino acids. Germline loops: CDR1 SGHRS, CDR2 YFSETQ. The CDR3 protein is CASSLFRDRGLQYNEQFF. The CDR3 region has the DNA TGCGCCAGCAGCTTGTTCCGGGACAGGGGGCTCCAATACAATGAGCAGTTCTTC. Drawing the rest from reference TRBV5-1 and TRBJ2-1, the complete variable domain is KAGVTQTPRYLIKTRGQQVTLSCSPISGHRSVSWYQQTPGQGLQFLFEYFSETQRNKGNFPGRFSGRQFSNSRSEMNVSTLELGDSALYLCASSLFRDRGLQYNEQFFGPGTRLTVL.

This chain's CDR3 is CASSSVGAGLATDTQYF. DNA of the CDR3: TGCGCCAGCAGCTCTGTGGGGGCGGGACTAGCAACAGATACGCAGTATTTT. The chain couples TRBV5-1 to TRBJ2-3; 9 bases line up with TRBD2. The CDR3 runs 17 residues. V dropped 3 bases and J dropped 3; count of bases not matched to a gene: 11. The germline V gene has CDR1 SGHRS and CDR2 YFSETQ.

The genes are TRBV19 and TRBJ2-2; TRBD2 might be the D (5 bases). Germline V lookup: CDR1 LNHDA, CDR2 SQIVND (reference sequence). The CDR3 consists of 14 residues. Trimming stripped 8 bases from V and 0 bases from J, with 10 bases between. As DNA, the CDR3 is TGTGCCAGTCGTGCGGGCCCGAACACCGGGGAGCTGTTTTTT. Its translation: CASRAGPNTGELFF.

The genes are TRBV14 and TRBJ2-7; D may be TRBD2 (6 bases). This CDR3 is built from 15 residues. Trimming took off 4 bases at V and 1 base at J, with 14 bases between the two ends. Germline-derived CDR1 and CDR2 are SGHDN and FVKESK. The CDR3 loop is CASSLGGAGSYEQYF. The CDR3 region has the DNA TGTGCCAGCAGCCTCGGAGGGGCAGGATCCTACGAGCAGTACTTC.

V is TRBV2 and J is TRBJ2-7; D gene uncertain. CDR1 SNHLY and CDR2 FYNNEI come from the germline V gene. V shed 3 bases and J shed 9 bases, with 15 bases lying between them. The CDR3 runs to 13 residues. The CDR3 here is CASSDAVQTGQYF. In nucleotides, the CDR3 is TGTGCCAGCAGTGACGCGGTACAGACGGGGCAGTACTTC. The variable domain in full, with the rest retrieved from reference TRBV2 and TRBJ2-7, is EPEVTQTPSHQVTQMGQEVILRCVPISNHLYFYWYRQILGQKVEFLVSFYNNEISEKSEIFDDQFSVERPDGSNFTLKIRSTKLEDSAMYFCASSDAVQTGQYFGPGTRLTVT.

The V call is TRBV28, the J call TRBJ2-7; D perhaps matches TRBD1 (6 bases). Trimming shortened V by 5 bases and J by 3 bases, and 17 bases separated the two germline ends. Germline V CDR1 and CDR2: MDHEN, SYDVKM. This CDR3 contains 15 residues. CDR3 coding DNA: TGTGCCAGCAGTCACCGGGACAATCGGTTCTACGAGCAGTACTTC. This sequence encodes CASSHRDNRFYEQYF.

The chain recombines TRBV29-1 with TRBJ2-1; tentatively, D is TRBD2 (6 bases). This CDR3 has 16 amino acids. V was pared by 5 bases and J by 4 bases, with 21 bases between. Germline values: CDR1 SQVTM, CDR2 ANQGSEA. The CDR3 coding sequence is TGCAGCGTTCTTTTGGGCCGGGACTCGCGGTACAATGAGCAGTTCTTC. Its translation is CSVLLGRDSRYNEQFF.

The rearrangement uses TRBV7-6 and TRBJ2-5, with D perhaps given as TRBD1 or TRBD2 (6 bases each). The CDR3 is 12 residues long. V lost 4 bases, J lost 10 bases, and 13 bases lay in between. The V gene's germline CDR1 is SGHVS and CDR2 FNYEAQ. The CDR3 here is CASSWRGIGQYF. CDR3 nucleotides: TGTGCCAGCAGCTGGAGGGGGATCGGCCAGTACTTC. Drawing the rest from reference TRBV7-6 and TRBJ2-5, the complete variable domain is GAGVSQSPRYKVTKRGQDVALRCDPISGHVSLYWYRQALGQGPEFLTYFNYEAQQDKSGLPNDRFSAERPEGSISTLTIQRTEQRDSAMYRCASSWRGIGQYFGPGTRLLVL.

This clone appeared once. The chain links TRBV25-1 to TRBJ2-5, with D unclear. Germline V lookup: CDR1 MGHDK, CDR2 SYGVNS. The CDR3 covers 16 residues. V shed 5 bases and J shed 1 base, with 17 bases lying between them. The CDR3 reads CASSPLGVALQETQYF. CDR3 bases: TGTGCCAGCAGTCCCCTTGGGGTGGCGCTCCAAGAGACCCAGTACTTC. The variable domain in full, with the rest retrieved from reference TRBV25-1 and TRBJ2-5, is EADIYQTPRYLVIGTGKKITLECSQTMGHDKMYWYQQDPGMELHLIHYSYGVNSTEKGDLSSESTVSRIRTEHFPLTLESARPSHTSQYLCASSPLGVALQETQYFGPGTRLLVL.

CDR3 DNA: TGTGCCAGCAGCTCGTCCCACAGGGGGGTGAGCACCGGGGAGCTGTTTTTT. It specifies CASSSSHRGVSTGELFF. The V and J genes are TRBV5-6 and TRBJ2-2; TRBD1 matches at 8 bases. Germline V lookup: CDR1 SGHDT, CDR2 YYEEEE. V shed 3 bases and J 4 bases; nucleotides not matched to a gene: 11. CDR3 length: 17 residues.

The chain carries TRBV5-1 and TRBJ2-1; D uncertain. Trimming removed 0 bases from V and 2 bases from J, with 12 bases in between. This CDR3 is 16 amino acids long. CDR1 and CDR2 from the germline V gene are SGHRS and YFSETQ. The CDR3 protein is CASSLVPTRTYNEQFF. CDR3 coding DNA: TGCGCCAGCAGCTTGGTTCCGACAAGAACCTACAATGAGCAGTTCTTC.

This clone was picked up a small number of times. This rearrangement joins TRBV11-3 to TRBJ2-5, with 8 bases that match TRBD2. V was clipped by 1 base and J by 5 bases; unmatched bases: 12. Germline CDR1 is SGHNT and CDR2 is YENEEA. The CDR3 length is 17 residues. CDR3 in DNA: TGTGCCAGCAGCTTAGGGGGAGCGGGGGACCGAAGGGAGACCCAGTACTTC. It is translated as CASSLGGAGDRRETQYF. Filled out from reference TRBV11-3 and TRBJ2-5, the complete variable domain reads EAGVVQSPRYKIIEKKQPVAFWCNPISGHNTLYWYLQNLGQGPELLIRYENEEAVDDSQLPKDRFSAERLKGVDSTLKIQPAELGDSAVYLCASSLGGAGDRRETQYFGPGTRLLVL.

The chain joins TRBV7-9 to TRBJ2-1; 10 nucleotides align to TRBD1. This CDR3 is 15 amino acids long. J was trimmed by 5 bases and V by 5 bases; bases with no gene match: 6. The germline CDR1 and CDR2 sequences are SEHNR and FQNEAQ (reference sequence). CDR3 nucleotide sequence: TGTGCCAGCAGCGATGGACAGGGGGGACACAATGAGCAGTTCTTC. Translating it yields CASSDGQGGHNEQFF.

This clone appeared once. CDR3 in DNA: TGCGCCAGCAGTGAACTTCACACAGATACGCAGTATTTT. Translation gives CASSELHTDTQYF. The rearrangement uses TRBV10-1 and TRBJ2-3; D is ambiguous. The CDR3 spans 13 residues. V lost 3 bases and J lost 2, with 6 bases in between. Germline CDR1 WNHNN, CDR2 SYGVQD (reference sequence).

The chain recombines TRBV9 with TRBJ2-1, with TRBD1 identical over 8 bases. Germline CDR1 is SGDLS and CDR2 is YYNGEE. V was pared by 2 bases and J by 3 bases, with 4 bases of the junction left unmatched. This CDR3 has 15 residues. The CDR3 sequence: CASSVAGTGYNEQFF. CDR3 in DNA: TGTGCCAGCAGCGTCGCCGGGACAGGCTACAATGAGCAGTTCTTC.

The rearrangement joins TRBV2 to TRBJ2-5; no firm D call. Trimming shortened V by 6 bases and J by 4 bases, and 18 bases separated the two germline ends. Germline CDR1 reads SNHLY; CDR2 reads FYNNEI. This CDR3 comprises 15 residues. The CDR3 nucleotides are TGTGCCAGCAGAGTCACTGACTTGGTCGGAGAGACCCAGTACTTC. Its translation: CASRVTDLVGETQYF.

This CDR3 reads CASSYSNGVGENTIYF. The CDR3, as DNA: TGTGCCAGCAGTTACTCGAATGGGGTAGGGGAAAACACCATATATTTT. The chain has TRBV6-5 and TRBJ1-3; TRBD1 might be the D (5 bases). CDR1 and CDR2 from the germline V gene are MNHEY and SVGAGI. V was cut by 0 bases and J by 6 bases, with 15 bases left in between. This CDR3 is 16 amino acids long.

The V and J genes are TRBV19 and TRBJ1-1, with a possible D match to TRBD1 (6 bases). Germline V CDR1 and CDR2: LNHDA, SQIVND (reference sequence). The CDR3 contains 15 residues. The V and J ends lost 5 bases and 1 base respectively, with 14 bases between them. The CDR3 DNA is TGTGCCAGTAGTTTCCTAGGGGGGGGGAACACTGAAGCTTTCTTT. This gives the protein CASSFLGGGNTEAFF. The full variable domain, rest sourced from reference TRBV19 and TRBJ1-1, is DGGITQSPKYLFRKEGQNVTLSCEQNLNHDAMYWYRQDPGQGLRLIYYSQIVNDFQKGDIAEGYSVSREKKESFPLTVTSAQKNPTAFYLCASSFLGGGNTEAFFGQGTRLTVV.